Shown below are 3 T cell receptor beta chains from a single sample sequenced in a study of blood T cell repertoires in COVID-19. Data came from immunoSEQ multiplex PCR; TCRdb stores just in-frame clones and leaves some out. Of about half a million clones listed, 89% are singletons. Sequenced: peripheral blood. All receptors come from a man between 18 and 29 years old with COVID-19, enrolled during active disease.

This clone appeared a single time. This sequence joins TRBV11-2 and TRBJ2-7; TRBD1 agrees at 7 bases. The CDR3 has 16 residues. With 5 bases clipped from V and 0 bases from J, the junction kept 10 bases outside the gene matches. Germline V gene sequence: CDR1 SGHAT, CDR2 FQNNGV. The CDR3 region has the DNA TGTGCCAGCAGCCCATTAAAGAGGACAGGCTCCTACGAGCAGTACTTC. Encoded protein: CASSPLKRTGSYEQYF.

This clone was detected a few times. The chain is built from TRBV7-6 and TRBJ1-1; no reliable D call. This CDR3 is 14 amino acids long. Germline CDR1 is SGHVS and CDR2 is FNYEAQ. V was cut by 5 bases and J by 5 bases, with 15 bases left in between. CDR3 residues: CASSLGSVGTEAFF. As DNA, the CDR3 is TGTGCCAGCAGCCTAGGATCAGTCGGGACTGAAGCTTTCTTT.

This chain uses TRBV10-2 with TRBJ2-3; weak D call: TRBD2 (5 bases). The V end lost 8 bases, the J end lost 5 bases, and 23 bases lay between the germline ends. The CDR3 runs 16 residues. Germline CDR1 reads WSHSY; CDR2 reads SAAADI. CDR3 sequence reads: CASHGLTVAYLDTQYF. DNA of the CDR3: TGCGCCAGCCACGGACTGACGGTAGCGTACCTAGATACGCAGTATTTT.